A single sample gave rise to the 29 T cell receptor beta chains below, sequenced in a study of blood T cell repertoires in COVID-19. Method: immunoSEQ multiplex PCR; TCRdb's copy keeps in-frame clones and lacks some. The sample records some 390,000 clones, 70% to 90% being singletons. Material for sequencing was peripheral blood. These receptors were obtained from a woman aged 40 to 49 with COVID-19, enrolled during active disease.

The J gene is TRBJ1-2, the V gene TRBV28, with D unclear. Trimming took off 7 bases at V and 5 bases at J, with 14 bases between the two ends. The V gene's germline CDR1 is MDHEN and CDR2 SYDVKM. This CDR3 is built from 13 residues. CDR3 bases: TGTGCCAGCACCCGGGCCGGAGGATATGGCTACACCTTC. This translates into CASTRAGGYGYTF.

V usage is TRBV7-9 and J usage is TRBJ1-2, with 9 nucleotides matching TRBD1. The CDR3 contains 14 residues. The V segment lost 3 bases and the J segment 7 bases; nucleotides outside the gene matches: 6. The germline V gene has CDR1 SEHNR and CDR2 FQNEAQ (reference sequence). CDR3 amino acids: CASSLTGGLSGYTF. The CDR3 bases are TGTGCCAGCAGCTTGACAGGGGGTTTGAGTGGCTACACCTTC.

The chain carries TRBV5-6 and TRBJ1-6, with D perhaps TRBD1 (5 bases). The CDR3 spans 15 residues. Germline V gene data show CDR1 as SGHDT and CDR2 as YYEEEE. Deletions cut 4 bases from V and 4 bases from J, with 12 bases between. As DNA, the CDR3 is TGTGCCAGCAGCGGACCGACAGCGTATAATTCACCCCTCCACTTT. Encoded protein: CASSGPTAYNSPLHF.

This rearrangement joins TRBV5-4 to TRBJ2-7; D might be TRBD1 (6 bases). CDR1 is SGHNT, CDR2 YYREEE, per germline (reference sequence). The CDR3 covers 14 residues. V lost 2 bases, J lost 4 bases, and 13 bases lay in between. Here the CDR3 reads CASSFGQGRYEQYF. CDR3 nucleotides: TGTGCCAGCAGCTTTGGCCAGGGGCGGTACGAGCAGTACTTC.

This clone has just one count. This sequence joins TRBV6-2 or TRBV6-3 and TRBJ2-1; possible D gene TRBD2, 6 bases. The CDR3 totals 14 residues. Germline V gives CDR1 MNHEY, CDR2 SVGEGT. V gave up 1 base and J gave up 3 bases, with 7 bases separating them. The CDR3 sequence is CASSYFGGYNEQFF. The CDR3 DNA reads TGTGCCAGCAGTTACTTCGGGGGCTACAATGAGCAGTTCTTC.

A single count supports this clone. V gene TRBV9 combines with J gene TRBJ2-3; D remains unclear. This CDR3 is 13 amino acids long. Trimming left V 0 bases short and J 6 bases short, with 8 bases between. CDR1 is SGDLS, CDR2 YYNGEE, per germline. As DNA, the CDR3 is TGTGCCAGCAGCGTAGTCCCTGAGGATACGCAGTATTTT. This sequence encodes CASSVVPEDTQYF. The variable domain in full, with the rest retrieved from reference TRBV9 and TRBJ2-3, is DSGVTQTPKHLITATGQRVTLRCSPRSGDLSVYWYQQSLDQGLQFLIQYYNGEERAKGNILERFSAQQFPDLHSELNLSSLELGDSALYFCASSVVPEDTQYFGPGTRLTVL.

The chain couples TRBV30 to TRBJ1-2; 7 bases map to TRBD1. Germline-derived CDR1 and CDR2 are GTSNPN and SVGIG (reference sequence). Trimming at V came to 1 base and at J to 4 bases, leaving 9 bases not matched to a gene. The CDR3 totals 15 residues. CDR3 residues: CAWSAYPRDSYGYTF. CDR3 nucleotides: TGTGCCTGGAGTGCTTATCCCCGGGACAGCTATGGCTACACCTTC.

The genes are TRBV5-4 and TRBJ2-3, with a tentative D call TRBD2 (6 bases). The germline CDR1 and CDR2 sequences are SGHNT and YYREEE (reference sequence). Trimming took 0 bases from V and 0 from J, leaving 8 bases between them. The CDR3 runs to 15 residues. DNA of the CDR3: TGTGCCAGCAGCTTGGGCGGGATTAGCACAGATACGCAGTATTTT. Amino acids: CASSLGGISTDTQYF.

V and J are TRBV6-6 and TRBJ1-5; D is unresolved. The V end lost 0 bases, the J end lost 7 bases, and 10 bases lay between the germline ends. The CDR3 sequence is 14 residues long. From germline, CDR1 is MNHNY and CDR2 SVGAGI (reference sequence). As DNA, the CDR3 is TGTGCCAGCAGTTACTCGAGTAGAGCGCAGCCCCAGCATTTT. Its translation: CASSYSSRAQPQHF.

The sample holds many counts of this clone. The gene calls are TRBV27 and TRBJ1-5; 7 nucleotides match TRBD1. Germline CDR1 reads MNHEY; CDR2 reads SMNVEV (reference sequence). This CDR3 comprises 19 residues. The ends lost 5 bases at V and 0 bases at J; junction bases unmatched: 16. The CDR3 DNA follows: TGTGCCAGCAGTCCAGCTTTCAGGGACAGACCTTATAGCAATCAGCCCCAGCATTTT. This codes for CASSPAFRDRPYSNQPQHF.

The chain has TRBV10-2 and TRBJ2-2; D is possibly TRBD2 (6 bases). V lost 3 bases, J lost 0 bases, and 14 bases lay in between. This CDR3 region has 17 residues. Per germline, CDR1 WSHSY and CDR2 SAAADI. In DNA form, the CDR3 reads TGCGCCAGCAGTGATCCGGGCAGGACTACGAACACCGGGGAGCTGTTTTTT. It translates to CASSDPGRTTNTGELFF.

The chain employs TRBV4-2 and TRBJ1-2; perhaps TRBD1 as D (5 bases). Deletions cut 0 bases from V and 4 bases from J, with 18 bases between. CDR1 LGHNA and CDR2 YNFKEQ come from the germline V gene. This CDR3 spans 17 amino acids. The CDR3 region is CASSQEVVSRQGYGYTF. The CDR3 nucleotides are TGTGCCAGCAGCCAAGAGGTTGTATCCAGGCAGGGCTATGGCTACACCTTC.

As regards this clone: At the DNA level, this CDR3 is encoded by other sequences in the same sample as well. The gene calls are TRBV29-1 and TRBJ2-2; 7 bases are a match to TRBD1. CDR1 and CDR2 (germline): SQVTM, ANQGSEA. V shed 6 bases and J 1 base; nucleotides not matched to a gene: 5. The CDR3 runs to 14 residues. The chain's CDR3 is CSVNRDRNTGELFF. The CDR3 region has the DNA TGCAGCGTGAACCGGGACAGGAACACCGGGGAGCTGTTTTTT.

V and J are TRBV18 and TRBJ2-1; 9 bases agree with TRBD2. This CDR3 region has 17 residues. Unmatched junction bases numbered 10, after V lost 5 bases and J lost 2 bases. The germline gives CDR1 KGHSH, CDR2 LQKENI. This CDR3 reads CASSSLSGGYTYNEQFF. The CDR3 nucleotides are TGTGCCAGCTCAAGTCTGAGCGGGGGGTACACCTACAATGAGCAGTTCTTC.

The V call is TRBV7-9, the J call TRBJ1-2; D not resolved. This CDR3 has 11 amino acids. V lost 4 bases and J 8 bases, leaving 8 bases between the germline ends. Germline V gives CDR1 SEHNR, CDR2 FQNEAQ (reference sequence). The CDR3 bases are TGTGCCAGCAGCTCAGGTTCAGGCTACACCTTC. Its protein is CASSSGSGYTF.

The V call is TRBV5-1, the J call TRBJ2-1; a possible D gene is TRBD1 (6 bases). V was clipped by 2 bases and J by 7 bases, with 28 bases between them. The CDR3 is made up of 19 amino acids. Germline CDR1 is SGHRS and CDR2 is YFSETQ. The CDR3 loop reads CASSFPNSYRDGPQNEQFF. Written as DNA, the CDR3 is TGCGCCAGCAGCTTCCCAAATTCTTACAGGGATGGGCCTCAGAATGAGCAGTTCTTC.

CDR3 sequence: CASSPLGGGTYEQYF. The CDR3 DNA reads TGTGCCAGCAGCCCACTAGGCGGGGGGACCTACGAGCAGTACTTC. The rearrangement joins TRBV7-2 to TRBJ2-7, with 8 positions matching TRBD2. This CDR3 spans 15 amino acids. Germline CDR1 is SGHTA and CDR2 is FQGNSA. Unmatched junction bases numbered 8, after V lost 5 bases and J lost 2 bases.

The table lists this clone with a few counts. The chain links TRBV24-1 to TRBJ1-6; D perhaps matches TRBD1 (5 bases). V lost 7 bases to trimming and J lost 7 bases, with 16 bases between them. CDR1 and CDR2 from the germline V gene are KGHDR and SFDVKD. This CDR3 spans 15 amino acids. The CDR3 DNA is TGTGCCACCAGAGTGTGTCAGGGAAGCAATTCACCCCTCCACTTT. It is translated as CATRVCQGSNSPLHF.

The V and J genes are TRBV7-9 and TRBJ1-1; D gene unclear. From germline, CDR1 is SEHNR and CDR2 FQNEAQ (reference sequence). This CDR3 is 14 amino acids long. V was pared by 1 base and J by 4 bases, with 10 bases between. The CDR3 is CASSLVRPGTEAFF. For the CDR3, the DNA is TGTGCCAGCAGCTTAGTCAGGCCCGGCACTGAAGCTTTCTTT.

The rearrangement uses TRBV5-1 and TRBJ2-7, with TRBD1 matching over 8 bases. J gave up 0 bases and V 1 base, and 3 bases lay outside the gene matches. The V gene's germline CDR1 is SGHRS and CDR2 YFSETQ. CDR3 size: 15 residues. DNA of the CDR3: TGCGCCAGCAGCTTGAATCAGGGGGCCTCCTACGAGCAGTACTTC. This encodes CASSLNQGASYEQYF.

J is TRBJ1-2 and V is TRBV3-1 (or the pseudogene TRBV3-2); 8 positions match TRBD1. The CDR3 runs 13 residues. Trimming removed 4 bases from V and 8 bases from J; junction bases left unmatched: 6. Germline CDR1 and CDR2: LGHDT and YNNKEL (reference sequence). The CDR3 sequence: CASSLPGTGGYTF. CDR3 nucleotides: TGTGCCAGCAGCCTTCCCGGGACAGGCGGCTACACCTTC.

Written as DNA, the CDR3 is TGTGCCAGCAGCCTAGATAGACACAACCTTAACTATGGCTACACCTTC. Residues: CASSLDRHNLNYGYTF. V gene TRBV7-2 combines with J gene TRBJ1-2; D not certain. The germline V gene encodes CDR1 SGHTA and CDR2 FQGNSA. V lost 5 bases and J lost 1, with 17 bases in between. CDR3 length: 16 amino acids.

The chain uses TRBV5-1 and TRBJ2-1, with D possibly TRBD1 on 5 matching bases. The germline CDR1 and CDR2 sequences are SGHRS and YFSETQ. This CDR3 region has 16 residues. Deletions cut 4 bases from V and 3 bases from J, with 17 bases between. This chain's CDR3 is CASSPLDINVYNEQFF. The CDR3 nucleotides read TGCGCCAGCAGCCCCTTGGACATTAATGTCTACAATGAGCAGTTCTTC.

The chain links TRBV6-5 to TRBJ2-7; a possible D gene is TRBD2 (6 bases). CDR1 and CDR2 (germline): MNHEY, SVGAGI. CDR3 size: 14 residues. V shed 6 bases and J shed 7 bases, with 19 bases lying between them. CDR3 residues: CASRRTLGTSEQYF. As DNA, the CDR3 is TGTGCCAGCAGGAGGACACTTGGGACTTCTGAGCAGTACTTC.

V and J are TRBV9 and TRBJ2-2; no clear D gene. Germline V gene data show CDR1 as SGDLS and CDR2 as YYNGEE. Trimming took 4 bases from V and 6 from J, leaving 7 bases between them. The length of the CDR3 is 12 residues. The chain's CDR3 is CASSYFPGELFF. CDR3 bases: TGTGCCAGCAGCTATTTCCCCGGGGAGCTGTTTTTT.

The rearrangement joins TRBV5-1 to TRBJ1-1; D gene uncertain. The CDR3 extends over 15 amino acids. V shed 0 bases and J shed 0 bases, with 9 bases lying between them. Germline CDR1 SGHRS, CDR2 YFSETQ. CDR3 sequence reads: CASSLVLPMNTEAFF. The CDR3 coding sequence is TGCGCCAGCAGCTTGGTACTTCCCATGAACACTGAAGCTTTCTTT.

The chain joins TRBV19 to TRBJ2-7, with TRBD2 as a possible D gene (5 bases). V was trimmed by 0 bases and J by 4 bases, leaving 19 bases between them. The CDR3 spans 17 residues. Germline lookup yields CDR1 LNHDA and CDR2 SQIVND (reference sequence). This CDR3 reads CASSIDHAGATLYEQYF. The CDR3, as DNA: TGTGCCAGTAGTATAGATCACGCGGGCGCAACGTTGTACGAGCAGTACTTC.

The rearrangement joins TRBV5-4 to TRBJ2-1; no definite D call. V was trimmed by 6 bases and J by 8 bases, leaving 18 bases between them. The CDR3 runs to 14 residues. CDR1 and CDR2 from the germline V gene are SGHNT and YYREEE (reference sequence). CDR3 in amino acids: CASNPGMVVHEQFF. The CDR3 DNA reads as TGTGCCAGCAACCCCGGTATGGTTGTGCATGAGCAGTTCTTC.

V usage is TRBV23-1 and J usage is TRBJ1-2; unclear D gene. TRBV23-1 is treated as an ORF (open reading frame) with a function not yet certain. The CDR3 extends over 16 amino acids. The V and J ends lost 0 bases and 4 bases respectively, with 15 bases between them. DNA of the CDR3: TGCGCCAGCAGTCAATCGCCAGCGGACGGCATCTATGGCTACACCTTC. Translated, it gives CASSQSPADGIYGYTF.